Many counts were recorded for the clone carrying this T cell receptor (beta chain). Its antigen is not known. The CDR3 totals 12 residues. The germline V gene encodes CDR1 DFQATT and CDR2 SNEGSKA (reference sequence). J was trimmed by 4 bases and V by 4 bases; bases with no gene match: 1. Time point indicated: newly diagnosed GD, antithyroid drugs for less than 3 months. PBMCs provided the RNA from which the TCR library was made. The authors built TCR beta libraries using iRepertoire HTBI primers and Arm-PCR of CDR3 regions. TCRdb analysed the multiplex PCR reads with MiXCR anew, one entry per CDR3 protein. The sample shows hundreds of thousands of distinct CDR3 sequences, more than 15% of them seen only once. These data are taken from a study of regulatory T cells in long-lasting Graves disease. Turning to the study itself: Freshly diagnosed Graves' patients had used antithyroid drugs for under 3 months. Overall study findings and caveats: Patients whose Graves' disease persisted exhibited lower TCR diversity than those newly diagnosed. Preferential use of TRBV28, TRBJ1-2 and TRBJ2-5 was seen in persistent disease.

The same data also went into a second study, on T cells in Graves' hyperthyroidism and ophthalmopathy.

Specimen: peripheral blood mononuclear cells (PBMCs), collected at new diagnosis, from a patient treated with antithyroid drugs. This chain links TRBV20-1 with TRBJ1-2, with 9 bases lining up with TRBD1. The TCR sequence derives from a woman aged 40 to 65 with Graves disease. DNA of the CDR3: TGCAGTGCTAAGACAGGGGGCTATGGCTACACCTTC. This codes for CSAKTGGYGYTF.